This entry is about one TCR beta chain. Antigen specificity is unknown. TCRdb re-analysed the 5' RACE reads in MiXCR, keeping a single row per CDR3 protein. This table holds some 68,000 distinct CDR3 sequences, over 15% found once. The CDR3 has 14 residues. V dropped 5 bases and J dropped 4; count of bases not matched to a gene: 7. Germline lookup yields CDR1 SGDLS and CDR2 YYNGEE. The sample belongs to a study of T-cell memory formation after mild COVID-19. The study's findings and limits: Of the contracting clones, CD4+ ones lay mainly in CM and EM, and CD8+ ones in EMRA.

Sequenced input: PBMCs or a T cell subset sorted from them (not recorded which). This sequence originates from an adult woman who had mild COVID-19 (a few samples of this study predate the infection). Cell type and time point are not known. The chain joins TRBV9 to TRBJ2-7; 9 bases are a match to TRBD2. CDR3 sequence: CASSTSSGSYEQYF. The CDR3 DNA reads as TGTGCCAGCAGTACTAGTAGCGGGAGTTACGAGCAGTACTTC.